The rows below give T cell receptor beta chains drawn from one sample of a study of long-term antiretroviral therapy in people with HIV. Data came from immunoSEQ multiplex PCR; TCRdb stores just in-frame clones and leaves some out. The top ten hold 7% to 7.5% of the sample, which has approximately 13,000 clones, roughly 88% seen once. The sample was unsorted PBMCs, taken 0.4 years after starting antiretroviral therapy. These receptor sequences come from a man aged 25 to 40 with HIV. Each CDR3 is given with its conserved first and last residue. The order of the fields is D gene, clone size, J gene, V gene, CDR3 protein, CDR3 DNA. A D gene is named only where the DNA matches it firmly. The size of a clone is reported for some rows only, either as once, few or many, or as a class for expanded clones.

>.|.|TRBJ2-6|TRBV7-9
CASSSSQAVSGANVLTF
TGTGCCAGCAGCTCAAGCCAGGCAGTCTCTGGGGCCAACGTCCTGACTTTC
>TRBD2|.|TRBJ2-5|TRBV2
CASSAGTSGGEETQYF
TGTGCCAGCAGTGCCGGGACTAGCGGGGGGGAAGAGACCCAGTACTTC
>TRBD2|.|TRBJ2-7|TRBV13
CASSLDPLAESSYEQYF
TGTGCCAGCAGCTTAGACCCCCTAGCGGAAAGCTCCTACGAGCAGTACTTC
>.|.|TRBJ1-5|TRBV7-2
CASSSVGTDNQPQHF
TGTGCCAGCAGCTCCGTGGGGACGGACAATCAGCCCCAGCATTTT
>TRBD2|.|TRBJ2-5|TRBV27
CASSPGGEETQYF
TGTGCCAGCAGTCCCGGGGGGGAAGAGACCCAGTACTTC
>.|few|TRBJ1-2|TRBV5-1
CASSLEGSPYGYTF
TGCGCCAGCAGCTTGGAAGGCAGTCCCTATGGCTACACCTTC
>.|.|TRBJ2-3|TRBV5-5
CASSFRSGPKIDTQYF
TGTGCCAGCAGCTTTCGTTCGGGCCCCAAAATAGATACGCAGTATTTT
>.|.|TRBJ1-5|TRBV6-5
CASSYTGQGNQPQHF
TGTGCCAGCAGTTATACGGGTCAAGGCAATCAGCCCCAGCATTTT
>TRBD1|.|TRBJ1-5|TRBV4-3
CASSQNPTGTDQPQHF
TGCGCCAGCAGCCAAAATCCGACAGGGACGGATCAGCCCCAGCATTTT
>TRBD1|.|TRBJ2-3|TRBV14
CASSQGGTGAKDTQYF
TGTGCCAGCAGCCAAGGCGGGACAGGGGCGAAAGATACGCAGTATTTT
>.|few|TRBJ2-1|TRBV7-2
CASSLLYNEQFF
TGTGCCAGCAGCTTATTGTACAATGAGCAGTTCTTC
>TRBD1|once|TRBJ1-2|TRBV9
CASSVAQGNYGYTF
TGTGCCAGCAGCGTCGCACAGGGGAACTATGGCTACACCTTC
>TRBD1|.|TRBJ1-2|TRBV2
CASSGQGPIYGYTF
TGTGCCAGCAGTGGACAGGGGCCGATCTATGGCTACACCTTC
>TRBD2|.|TRBJ2-1|TRBV15
CATSRDQGRLSGSSYNEQFF
TGTGCCACCAGCAGAGATCAGGGCAGGCTTAGCGGGAGTTCCTACAATGAGCAGTTCTTC
>.|.|TRBJ2-2|TRBV7-2
CASSFTGRNTGELFF
TGTGCCAGCAGCTTCACCGGCAGGAACACCGGGGAGCTGTTTTTT
>.|.|TRBJ1-1|TRBV28
CASTLTDTEAFF
TGTGCCAGCACCCTAACGGACACTGAAGCTTTCTTT
>TRBD2|.|TRBJ2-7|TRBV28
CASDTSGLYEQYF
TGTGCCAGCGATACTAGCGGCCTCTACGAGCAGTACTTC
>.|.|TRBJ1-2|TRBV19
CASRQGYGYTF
TGTGCCAGTAGACAGGGCTATGGCTACACCTTC
>.|few|TRBJ1-6|TRBV5-1
CASSLDTVLYNSPLHF
TGCGCCAGCAGCTTGGATACAGTCCTCTATAATTCACCCCTCCACTTT
>.|.|TRBJ1-1|TRBV7-2
CASSSSGLRGAFF
TGTGCCAGCAGCTCATCAGGCCTCAGGGGAGCTTTCTTT
>TRBD1|.|TRBJ1-1|TRBV14
CASSQLHGQGTEAFF
TGTGCCAGCAGCCAGCTACACGGACAGGGCACTGAAGCTTTCTTT
>.|.|TRBJ2-6|TRBV7-2
CASSLGQHSGANVLTF
TGTGCCAGCAGCTTAGGACAACACTCTGGGGCCAACGTCCTGACTTTC
>TRBD1|.|TRBJ1-2|TRBV4-3
CASSHSIRDRVYGYTF
TGCGCCAGCAGCCACTCTATCCGGGACAGAGTCTATGGCTACACCTTC
>TRBD2|.|TRBJ2-1|TRBV7-9
CASSLGAGGHDEQFF
TGTGCCAGCAGCTTAGGGGCGGGGGGCCATGATGAGCAGTTCTTC
>.|.|TRBJ2-2|TRBV19
CASSPLDGTGELFF
TGTGCCAGTAGTCCCTTGGACGGAACCGGGGAGCTGTTTTTT
>.|.|TRBJ1-5|TRBV2
CASSVGSSRTSQPQHF
TGTGCCAGCAGCGTCGGGTCCTCCAGGACGAGTCAGCCCCAGCATTTT
>.|.|TRBJ2-3|TRBV28
CASSSTRQTSTDTQYF
TGTGCCAGCAGTTCTACACGACAGACTAGCACAGATACGCAGTATTTT
>.|.|TRBJ1-1|TRBV28
CASSLVGTNTEAFF
TGTGCCAGCAGTTTAGTAGGCACCAACACTGAAGCTTTCTTT
>TRBD1|.|TRBJ1-2|TRBV4-1
CASSLRTGQNYGYTF
TGCGCCAGCAGCCTGCGGACAGGCCAAAACTATGGCTACACCTTC
>.|.|TRBJ2-7|TRBV9
CASSVGTLSSYEQYF
TGTGCCAGCAGCGTGGGGACGTTGAGCTCCTACGAGCAGTACTTC
>.|.|TRBJ2-3|TRBV13
CASSLVPGGTDTQYF
TGTGCCAGCAGCTTAGTCCCGGGAGGCACAGATACGCAGTATTTT
>TRBD1|.|TRBJ1-6|TRBV5-1
CASSLAPADRGYDSPLHF
TGCGCCAGCAGCTTGGCTCCCGCGGACAGGGGATACGATTCACCCCTCCACTTT
>.|few|TRBJ1-1|TRBV4-1
CASSPRAGAGTEAFF
TGCGCCAGCAGCCCCCGGGCAGGGGCAGGCACTGAAGCTTTCTTT
>.|.|TRBJ1-1|TRBV25-1
CASSDGLGVEAFF
TGTGCCAGCAGTGATGGATTGGGGGTTGAAGCTTTCTTT
>.|.|TRBJ2-7|TRBV6-6
CASRKWAGSSYEQYF
TGTGCCAGCAGAAAATGGGCAGGGAGCTCCTACGAGCAGTACTTC
>.|.|TRBJ2-5|TRBV4-1
CASSQDQQREETQYF
TGCGCCAGCAGCCAAGACCAACAAAGAGAAGAGACCCAGTACTTC
>TRBD1|.|TRBJ1-6|TRBV7-9
CASRDRDSPLHF
TGTGCCAGCAGGGACAGGGATTCACCCCTCCACTTT
>TRBD2|.|TRBJ2-7|TRBV7-2
CASSLSPGGTYEQYF
TGTGCCAGCAGCTTATCTCCGGGAGGGACCTACGAGCAGTACTTC
>.|.|TRBJ1-2|TRBV28
CASSLIEGSSHGYTF
TGTGCCAGCAGTTTAATTGAGGGCTCGAGTCATGGCTACACCTTC